This T cell receptor beta chain is from a study of T cell responses to AZD1222 COVID-19 vaccine. Clones were sequenced by immunoSEQ multiplex PCR, and TCRdb holds only the in-frame ones, with some missing. The sample holds around 120,000 clones, 90% to 95% seen once. Study outcomes and limitations: The donor cohort was predominantly white British with a female majority, and clonal diversity may have been underestimated. The number of AZD1222 recipients seropositive at baseline was only 5 to 7.

This clone has more than one count but fewer than ten. What it recognizes is unknown. The V gene lost 4 bases and the J gene lost 11 bases, with 17 bases spanning the gap. Germline CDR1 MNHEY, CDR2 SVGAGI. The length of the CDR3 is 14 residues. This receptor was obtained from an adult who received the AZD1222 COVID-19 vaccine. Sequenced here: peripheral blood, sampled 28 days after the second AZD1222 dose. The V and J genes are TRBV6-5 and TRBJ2-2; D is tentatively TRBD1 or TRBD2 (5 bases each). The DNA of the CDR3 is TGTGCCAGCAGTTTACGAGGGGACCCGAGAGAGCTGTTTTTT. It translates to CASSLRGDPRELFF.